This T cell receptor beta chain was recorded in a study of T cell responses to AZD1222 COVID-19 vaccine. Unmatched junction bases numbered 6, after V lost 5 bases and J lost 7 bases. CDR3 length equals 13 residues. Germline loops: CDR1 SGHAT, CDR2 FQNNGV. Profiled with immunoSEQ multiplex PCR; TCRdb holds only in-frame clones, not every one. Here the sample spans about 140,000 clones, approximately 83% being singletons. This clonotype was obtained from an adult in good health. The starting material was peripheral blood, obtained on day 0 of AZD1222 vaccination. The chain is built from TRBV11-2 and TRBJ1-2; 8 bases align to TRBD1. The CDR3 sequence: CASSRDRGSGYTF. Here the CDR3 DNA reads TGTGCCAGCAGCCGAGACAGGGGCTCTGGCTACACCTTC.